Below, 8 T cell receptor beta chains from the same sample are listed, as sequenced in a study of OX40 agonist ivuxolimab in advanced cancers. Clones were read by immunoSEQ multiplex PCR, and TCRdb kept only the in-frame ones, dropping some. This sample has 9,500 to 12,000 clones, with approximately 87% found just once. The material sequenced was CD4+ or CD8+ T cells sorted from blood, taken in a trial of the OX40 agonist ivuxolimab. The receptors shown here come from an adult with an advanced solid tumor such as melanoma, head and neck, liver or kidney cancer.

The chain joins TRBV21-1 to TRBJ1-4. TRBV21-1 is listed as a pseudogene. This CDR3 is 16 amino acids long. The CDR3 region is CASSPGPFSRNEKLFF. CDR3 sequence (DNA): TGTGCCAGCAGCCCCGGGCCCTTCTCCCGTAATGAAAAACTGTTTTTT.

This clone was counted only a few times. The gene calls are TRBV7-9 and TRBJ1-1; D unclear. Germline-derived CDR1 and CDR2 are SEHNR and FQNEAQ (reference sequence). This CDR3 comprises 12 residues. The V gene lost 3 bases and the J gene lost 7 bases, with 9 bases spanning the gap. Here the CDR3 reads CASSFTMGEAFF. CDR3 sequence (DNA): TGTGCCAGCAGCTTTACCATGGGTGAAGCTTTCTTT.

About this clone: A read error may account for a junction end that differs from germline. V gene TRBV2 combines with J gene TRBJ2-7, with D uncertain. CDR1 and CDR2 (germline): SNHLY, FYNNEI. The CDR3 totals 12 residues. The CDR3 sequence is CASSEVHYEQYF. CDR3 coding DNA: TGTGCCAGCAGCGAAGTCCACTACGAGCAGTACTTC.

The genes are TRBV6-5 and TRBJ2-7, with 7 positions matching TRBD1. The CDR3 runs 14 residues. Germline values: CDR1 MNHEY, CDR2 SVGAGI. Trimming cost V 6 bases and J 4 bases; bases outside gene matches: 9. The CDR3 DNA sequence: TGTGCCAGCAGCCAAAGACAGGGTCGGTACGAGCAGTACTTC. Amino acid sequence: CASSQRQGRYEQYF.

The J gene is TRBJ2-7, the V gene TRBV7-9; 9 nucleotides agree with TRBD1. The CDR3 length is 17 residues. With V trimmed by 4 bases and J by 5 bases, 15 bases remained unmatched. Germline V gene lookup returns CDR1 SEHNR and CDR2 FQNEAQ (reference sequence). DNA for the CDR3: TGTGCCAGCAGCTCCGGGACAGGGCCCCGGGGGTCGAACGAGCAGTACTTC. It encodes CASSSGTGPRGSNEQYF.

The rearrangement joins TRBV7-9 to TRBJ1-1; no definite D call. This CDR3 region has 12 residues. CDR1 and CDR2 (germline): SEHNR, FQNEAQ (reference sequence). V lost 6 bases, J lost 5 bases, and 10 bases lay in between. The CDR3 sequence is CASRYGGTEAFF. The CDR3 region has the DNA TGTGCCAGCAGATACGGTGGAACTGAAGCTTTCTTT.

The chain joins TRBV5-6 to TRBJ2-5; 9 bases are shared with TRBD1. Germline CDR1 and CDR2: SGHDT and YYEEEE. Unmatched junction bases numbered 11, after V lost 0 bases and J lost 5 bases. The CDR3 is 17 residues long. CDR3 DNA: TGTGCCAGCAGCTTGGCCGGGACAGGGTCCCCCCTGGAGACCCAGTACTTC. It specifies CASSLAGTGSPLETQYF.

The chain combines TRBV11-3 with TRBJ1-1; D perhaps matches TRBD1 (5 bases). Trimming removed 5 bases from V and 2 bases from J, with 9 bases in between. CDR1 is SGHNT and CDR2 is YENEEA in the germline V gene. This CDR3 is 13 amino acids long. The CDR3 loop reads CASSGHPNTEAFF. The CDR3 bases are TGTGCCAGCAGCGGACACCCAAACACTGAAGCTTTCTTT.